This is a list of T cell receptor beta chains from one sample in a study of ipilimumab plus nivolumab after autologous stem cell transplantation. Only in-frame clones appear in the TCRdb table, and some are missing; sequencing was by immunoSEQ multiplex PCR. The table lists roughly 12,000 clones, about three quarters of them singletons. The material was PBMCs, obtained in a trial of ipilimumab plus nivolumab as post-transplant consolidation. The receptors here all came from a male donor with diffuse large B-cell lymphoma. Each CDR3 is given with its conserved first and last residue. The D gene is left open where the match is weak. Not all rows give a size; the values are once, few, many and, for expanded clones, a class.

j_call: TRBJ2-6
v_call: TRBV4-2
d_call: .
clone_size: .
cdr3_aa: CASSPRLQSRANVLTF
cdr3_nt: TGTGCCAGCAGCCCAAGGTTACAAAGTCGGGCCAACGTCCTGACTTTC

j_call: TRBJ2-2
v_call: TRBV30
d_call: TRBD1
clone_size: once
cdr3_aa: CAWSVNRGNIVVGELFF
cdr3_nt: TGTGCCTGGAGTGTTAACAGGGGAAATATTGTGGTCGGGGAGCTGTTTTTT

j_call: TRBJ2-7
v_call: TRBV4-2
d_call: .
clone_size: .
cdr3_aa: CASSREALGGYEQYF
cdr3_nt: TGTGCCAGCAGTCGCGAGGCCCTAGGTGGTTACGAGCAGTACTTC

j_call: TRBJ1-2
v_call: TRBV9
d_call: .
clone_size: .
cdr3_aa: CASSPTHRGARGVNYGYTF
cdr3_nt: TGTGCCAGCAGCCCAACCCATCGGGGGGCTAGAGGAGTTAACTATGGCTACACCTTC

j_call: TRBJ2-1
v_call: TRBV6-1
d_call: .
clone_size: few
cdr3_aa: CASMMGLSSYNEQFF
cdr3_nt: TGTGCCAGCATGATGGGACTTAGCTCCTACAATGAGCAGTTCTTC

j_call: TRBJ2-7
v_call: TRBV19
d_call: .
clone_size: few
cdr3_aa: CASSENTGLGYEQYF
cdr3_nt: TGTGCCAGTAGTGAAAACACGGGCCTGGGCTACGAGCAGTACTTC

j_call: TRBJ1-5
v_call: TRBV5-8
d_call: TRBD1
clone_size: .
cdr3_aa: CASSLRTGNWGNQPQHF
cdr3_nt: TGTGCCAGCAGCCTTCGGACAGGGAATTGGGGCAATCAGCCCCAGCATTTT

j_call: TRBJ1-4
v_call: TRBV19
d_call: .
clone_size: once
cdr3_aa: CASSTRDTGKKLFF
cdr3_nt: TGTGCCAGTTCCACCCGGGACACCGGGAAAAAACTGTTTTTT

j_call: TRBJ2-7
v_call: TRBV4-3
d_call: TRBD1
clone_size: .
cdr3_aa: CASSQETGYYEQYF
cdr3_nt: TGCGCCAGCAGCCAAGAGACAGGGTACTACGAGCAGTACTTC

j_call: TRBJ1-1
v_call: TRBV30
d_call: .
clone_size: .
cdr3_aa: CAWSGGFVTEAFF
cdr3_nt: TGTGCCTGGAGCGGGGGATTTGTCACTGAAGCTTTCTTT

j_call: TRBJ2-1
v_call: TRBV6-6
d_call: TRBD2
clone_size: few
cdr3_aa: CASSYGGTKNEQFF
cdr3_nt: TGTGCCAGCAGTTACGGAGGGACTAAGAATGAGCAGTTCTTC

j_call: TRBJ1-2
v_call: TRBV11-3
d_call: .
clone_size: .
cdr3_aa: CASSSQRTANYGYTF
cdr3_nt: TGTGCCAGCAGCTCTCAACGGACAGCCAACTATGGCTACACCTTC

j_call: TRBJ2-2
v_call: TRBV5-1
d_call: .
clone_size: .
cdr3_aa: CASSLDSSNTGELFF
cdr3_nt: TGCGCCAGCAGCTTGGACAGTTCGAACACCGGGGAGCTGTTTTTT

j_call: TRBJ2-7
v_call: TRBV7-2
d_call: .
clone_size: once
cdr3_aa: CASSFQAGTYEQYF
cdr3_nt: TGTGCCAGCAGCTTCCAGGCAGGCACCTACGAGCAGTACTTC

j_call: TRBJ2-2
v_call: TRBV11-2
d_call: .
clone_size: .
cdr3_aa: CASSLEAGLRELFF
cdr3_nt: TGTGCCAGCAGCTTAGAGGCGGGACTTCGGGAGCTGTTTTTT

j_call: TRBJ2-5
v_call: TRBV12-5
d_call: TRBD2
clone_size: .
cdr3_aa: CASGLSGSETQYF
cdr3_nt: TGTGCTAGTGGTCTTAGCGGGAGTGAGACCCAGTACTTC

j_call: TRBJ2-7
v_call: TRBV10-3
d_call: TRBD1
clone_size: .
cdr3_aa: CAISERTGFEQYF
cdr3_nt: TGTGCCATCAGTGAGCGGACAGGGTTCGAGCAGTACTTC

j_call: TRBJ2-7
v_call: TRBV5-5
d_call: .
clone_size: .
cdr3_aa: CASSLVQGYGEQYF
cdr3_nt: TGTGCCAGCAGCTTGGTGCAGGGATACGGTGAGCAGTACTTC

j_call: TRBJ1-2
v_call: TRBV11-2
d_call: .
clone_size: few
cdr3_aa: CASSPAAGRGNYGYTF
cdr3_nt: TGTGCCAGCAGTCCAGCCGCTGGACGGGGGAACTATGGCTACACCTTC

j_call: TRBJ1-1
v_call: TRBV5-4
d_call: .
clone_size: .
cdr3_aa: CASSEDGNTEAFF
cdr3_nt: TGTGCCAGCAGCGAGGACGGGAACACTGAAGCTTTCTTT

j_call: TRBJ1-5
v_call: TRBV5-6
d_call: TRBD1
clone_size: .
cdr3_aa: CASSYRSGGGNQPQHF
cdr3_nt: TGTGCCAGCAGCTACCGCTCAGGGGGAGGCAATCAGCCCCAGCATTTT

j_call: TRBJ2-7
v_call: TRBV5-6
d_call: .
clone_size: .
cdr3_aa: CASSWTYSYEQYF
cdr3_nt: TGTGCCAGCAGCTGGACCTACTCCTACGAGCAGTACTTC

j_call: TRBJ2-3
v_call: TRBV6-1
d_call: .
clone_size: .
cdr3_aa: CATTPRVSTDTQYF
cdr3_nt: TGTGCCACCACGCCCCGCGTGAGCACAGATACGCAGTATTTT

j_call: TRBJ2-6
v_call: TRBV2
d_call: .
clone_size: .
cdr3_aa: CASSVRGAAGANVLTF
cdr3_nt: TGTGCCAGCAGTGTTCGGGGGGCGGCTGGGGCCAACGTCCTGACTTTC

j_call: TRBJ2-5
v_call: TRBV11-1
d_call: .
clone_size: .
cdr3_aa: CASSLVPATSREETQYF
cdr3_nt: TGTGCCAGCAGCTTAGTCCCAGCGACTTCGCGGGAAGAGACCCAGTACTTC

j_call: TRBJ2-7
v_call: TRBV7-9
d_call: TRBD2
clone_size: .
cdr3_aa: CASSTGVAGGPEEQYF
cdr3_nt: TGTGCCAGCAGCACAGGGGTGGCGGGGGGGCCTGAAGAGCAGTACTTC

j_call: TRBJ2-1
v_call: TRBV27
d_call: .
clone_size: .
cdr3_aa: CASASQGFSYNEQFF
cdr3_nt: TGTGCCAGCGCGTCTCAGGGGTTCTCCTACAATGAGCAGTTCTTC

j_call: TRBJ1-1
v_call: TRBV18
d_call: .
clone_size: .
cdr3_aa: CASSPIRGTEAFF
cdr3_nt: TGTGCCAGCTCACCAATCAGGGGCACTGAAGCTTTCTTT

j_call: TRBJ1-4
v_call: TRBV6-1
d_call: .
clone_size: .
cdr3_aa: CASSEVDRSHEKLFF
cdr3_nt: TGTGCCAGCAGTGAAGTCGACAGATCCCATGAAAAACTGTTTTTT

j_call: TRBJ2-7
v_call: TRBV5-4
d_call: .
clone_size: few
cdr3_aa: CASSLWSGEQYF
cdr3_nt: TGTGCCAGCAGCCTTTGGTCGGGCGAGCAGTACTTC

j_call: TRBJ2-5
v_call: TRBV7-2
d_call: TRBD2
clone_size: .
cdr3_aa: CASSGTSGRSETQYF
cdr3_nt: TGTGCCAGCAGCGGGACTAGCGGGAGGTCGGAGACCCAGTACTTC

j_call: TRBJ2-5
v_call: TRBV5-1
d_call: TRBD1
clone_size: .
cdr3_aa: CASSPGQGGETQYF
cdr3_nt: TGCGCCAGCAGCCCGGGACAGGGAGGAGAGACCCAGTACTTC

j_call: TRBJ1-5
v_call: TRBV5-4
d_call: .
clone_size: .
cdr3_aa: CASSSGPGTGQPQHF
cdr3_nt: TGTGCCAGCAGCTCGGGTCCGGGTACGGGGCAGCCCCAGCATTTT

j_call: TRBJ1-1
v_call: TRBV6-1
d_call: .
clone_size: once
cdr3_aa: CASSDRTDYWTEAFF
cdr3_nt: TGTGCCAGCAGTGATCGGACCGACTATTGGACTGAAGCTTTCTTT

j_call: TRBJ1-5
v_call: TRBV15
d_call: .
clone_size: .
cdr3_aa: CATSRAGRVYSNQPQHF
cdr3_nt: TGTGCCACCAGCAGAGCGGGAAGGGTTTATAGCAATCAGCCCCAGCATTTT

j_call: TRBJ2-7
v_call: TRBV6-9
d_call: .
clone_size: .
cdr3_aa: CASKDTGTYEQYF
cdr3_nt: TGTGCCAGCAAAGATACAGGCACCTACGAGCAGTACTTC

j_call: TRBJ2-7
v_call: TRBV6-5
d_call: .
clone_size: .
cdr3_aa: CASSYSGFGDYEQYF
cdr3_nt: TGTGCCAGCAGTTACTCTGGGTTCGGGGACTACGAGCAGTACTTC

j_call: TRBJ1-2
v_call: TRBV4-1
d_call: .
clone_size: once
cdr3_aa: CASSQVVGGVDYGYTF
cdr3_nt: TGCGCCAGCAGCCAAGTCGTGGGGGGGGTCGACTATGGCTACACCTTC

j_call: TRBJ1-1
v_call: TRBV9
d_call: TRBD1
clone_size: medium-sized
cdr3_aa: CASSGGTGLVDTEAFF
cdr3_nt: TGTGCCAGCAGCGGGGGGACAGGGCTCGTGGACACTGAAGCTTTCTTT

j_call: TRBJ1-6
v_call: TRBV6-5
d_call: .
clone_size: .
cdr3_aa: CAGRATSAYNSPLHF
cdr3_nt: TGTGCCGGAAGGGCAACGAGTGCCTATAATTCACCCCTCCACTTT

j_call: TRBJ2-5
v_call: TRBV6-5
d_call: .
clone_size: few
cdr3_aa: CASSRTEQETQYF
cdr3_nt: TGTGCCAGCAGTCGGACAGAACAAGAGACCCAGTACTTC

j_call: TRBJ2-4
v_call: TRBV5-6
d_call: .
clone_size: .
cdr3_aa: CASSLASWGENIQYF
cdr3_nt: TGTGCCAGCAGCTTGGCTAGCTGGGGGGAAAACATTCAGTACTTC

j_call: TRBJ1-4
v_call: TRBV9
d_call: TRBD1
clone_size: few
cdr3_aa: CASSVQGGRTNEKLFF
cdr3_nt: TGTGCCAGCAGCGTTCAAGGGGGCAGGACTAATGAAAAACTGTTTTTT

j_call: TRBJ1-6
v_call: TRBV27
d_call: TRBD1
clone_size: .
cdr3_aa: CASSSTPRRTGYNSPLHF
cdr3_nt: TGTGCCAGCAGTTCCACCCCCCGACGGACAGGGTATAATTCACCCCTCCACTTT

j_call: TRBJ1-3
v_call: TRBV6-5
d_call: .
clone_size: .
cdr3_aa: CASSRGVSGNTIYF
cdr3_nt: TGTGCCAGCAGTAGGGGCGTCTCTGGAAACACCATATATTTT

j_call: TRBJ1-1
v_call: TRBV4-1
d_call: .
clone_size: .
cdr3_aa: CASSSYGDTEAFF
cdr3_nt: TGCGCCAGCAGCTCCTACGGGGACACTGAAGCTTTCTTT

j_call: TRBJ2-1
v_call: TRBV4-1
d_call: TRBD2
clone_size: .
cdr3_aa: CASSQVQAGGPLNEQFF
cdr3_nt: TGCGCCAGCAGCCAAGTTCAGGCGGGAGGGCCTTTGAATGAGCAGTTCTTC

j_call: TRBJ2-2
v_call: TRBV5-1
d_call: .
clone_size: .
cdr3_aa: CASSHDRNTGELFF
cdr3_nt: TGCGCCAGCAGCCATGACAGAAACACCGGGGAGCTGTTTTTT

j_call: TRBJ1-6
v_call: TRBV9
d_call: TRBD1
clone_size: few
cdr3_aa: CASSVGTGGNSPLHF
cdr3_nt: TGTGCCAGCAGCGTAGGAACAGGGGGAAATTCACCCCTCCACTTT

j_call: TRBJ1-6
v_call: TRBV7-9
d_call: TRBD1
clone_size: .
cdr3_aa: CASSLGQGDTSPLHF
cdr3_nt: TGTGCCAGCAGCTTGGGACAGGGGGATACTTCACCCCTCCACTTT

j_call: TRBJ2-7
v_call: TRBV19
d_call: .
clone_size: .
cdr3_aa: CASSIVAKDLYEQYF
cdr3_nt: TGTGCCAGTAGTATAGTAGCGAAGGATCTCTACGAGCAGTACTTC

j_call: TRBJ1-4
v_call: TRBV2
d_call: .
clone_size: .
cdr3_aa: CASAETRRLGEKLFF
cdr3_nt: TGTGCCAGCGCGGAGACTAGGAGGCTCGGTGAAAAACTGTTTTTT

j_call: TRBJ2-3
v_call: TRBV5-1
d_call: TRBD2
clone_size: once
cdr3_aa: CASSSSGGPSTDTQYF
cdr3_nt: TGCGCCAGCAGCTCGAGCGGGGGCCCTAGCACAGATACGCAGTATTTT

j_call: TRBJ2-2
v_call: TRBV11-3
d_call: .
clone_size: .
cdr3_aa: CASSLVGSANTGELFF
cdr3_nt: TGTGCCAGCAGCTTAGTTGGCTCGGCGAACACCGGGGAGCTGTTTTTT

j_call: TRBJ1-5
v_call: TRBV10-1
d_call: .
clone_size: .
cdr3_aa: CAQPLQPVGGQPQHF
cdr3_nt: TGCGCCCAACCCCTACAACCAGTCGGAGGCCAGCCCCAGCATTTT

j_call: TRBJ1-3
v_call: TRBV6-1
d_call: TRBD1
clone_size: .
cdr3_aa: CASSAKFQGGSYSGNTIYF
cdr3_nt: TGTGCCAGCAGTGCCAAGTTCCAGGGGGGAAGCTACTCTGGAAACACCATATATTTT

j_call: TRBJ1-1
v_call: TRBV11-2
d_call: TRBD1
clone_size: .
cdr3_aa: CASSPGQGVISEAFF
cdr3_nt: TGTGCCAGCAGCCCGGGACAGGGGGTTATTAGTGAAGCTTTCTTT

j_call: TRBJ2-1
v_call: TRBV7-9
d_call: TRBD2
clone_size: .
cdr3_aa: CASSFLSGSFKDEQFF
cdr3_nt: TGTGCCAGCAGCTTCCTTAGCGGGAGTTTCAAGGATGAGCAGTTCTTC

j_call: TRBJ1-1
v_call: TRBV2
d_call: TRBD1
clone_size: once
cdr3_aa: CASIRQGLNTEAFF
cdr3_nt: TGTGCCAGCATAAGACAGGGCCTGAACACTGAAGCTTTCTTT

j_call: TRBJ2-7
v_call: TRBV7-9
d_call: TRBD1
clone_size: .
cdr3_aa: CASSWDRGSYEQYF
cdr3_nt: TGTGCCAGCAGTTGGGACAGGGGATCCTACGAGCAGTACTTC